This T cell receptor beta chain was recorded in a study of naive and memory T cell subsets. General study results and limits: A clonotype means one alpha or beta sequence, not an alpha/beta pair. No ground truth validated the naive and memory repertoire findings.

With regard to this clonotype: The antigen is unknown.

Two oligonucleotides, mixed equimolar, formed the beta constant-region primer covering TRBC1 and TRBC2. An oligonucleotide with the SP2 primer and a 12-nucleotide UMI was ligated to the cDNA 3' end. Each CDR3 protein is one row after TCRdb ran MiXCR on the UMI-ligation and nested PCR reads. The sample contains some 150,000 distinct CDR3 sequences, about a sixth of which appear only once. Germline V gives CDR1 MNHEY, CDR2 SVGEGT. The V end was cut by 6 bases, the J end by 4 bases, with 10 bases between. CDR3 length: 13 residues. The source of this sequence is a human donor in good health. The chain employs TRBV6-2 or TRBV6-3 and TRBJ2-1, with D perhaps TRBD1 or TRBD2 (5 bases each). Material: naive CD4+ T cells from blood. CDR3 nucleotides: TGTGCCAGCAGAGGGGACGGATACAATGAGCAGTTCTTC. This encodes CASRGDGYNEQFF.